This TCR beta chain was retrieved from a study of blood T cell repertoires in COVID-19. Study at large: Collection of acute and convalescent COVID-19 samples took place in the United States, Italy and Spain.

The germline gives CDR1 SGHTA, CDR2 FQGNSA. Between the trimmed V and J ends, which lost 3 bases and 6 bases, there was a span of 18 bases. CDR3 size: 16 residues. Measured with immunoSEQ multiplex PCR; TCRdb has only the in-frame clones, and not every one. The sample consists of approximately 400,000 clones, 70% to 90% of them appearing once. The rearrangement uses TRBV7-2 and TRBJ2-1; tentative D call: TRBD2 (5 bases). Source material: peripheral blood. This clonotype originated in a woman aged 45-65 years with COVID-19, enrolled during active disease. CDR3 sequence (DNA): TGTGCCAGCAGCTTGAGTTCTAGCTCTACCGCCAATGAGCAGTTCTTC. It specifies CASSLSSSSTANEQFF.